Listed below are T cell receptor beta chains from one sample, sequenced in a study of blood T cells in healthy people across ages. TCRdb processed the 5' RACE reads anew with MiXCR; each CDR3 protein has one entry. The sample records about 1,500,000 distinct CDR3 sequences, 35% to 45% being singletons. Sequenced: blood. The source is a woman between 18 and 29 years old in good health. CDR3s include the opening cysteine and the closing phenylalanine or tryptophan. A D gene is named only where the DNA matches it firmly. Size is omitted from some rows. Given values are once, few, many or a class for expanded clones.

j_gene: TRBJ2-3
d_gene: TRBD2
abundance: few
v_gene: TRBV20-1
CDR3nt: TGCAGTGCCCTGGGACTAGTCACAGATACGCAGTATTTT
CDR3aa: CSALGLVTDTQYF

j_gene: TRBJ2-5
d_gene: -
abundance: few
v_gene: TRBV7-2
CDR3nt: TGTGCCAGCAGCCGGGGAAACCCAGAAGAGACCCAGTACTTC
CDR3aa: CASSRGNPEETQYF

j_gene: TRBJ2-3
d_gene: -
abundance: -
v_gene: TRBV20-1
CDR3nt: TGCAGTGCTAGATGGCCCCCGGGGGGCACAGATACGCAGTATTTT
CDR3aa: CSARWPPGGTDTQYF

j_gene: TRBJ1-1
d_gene: -
abundance: few
v_gene: TRBV5-1
CDR3nt: TGCGCCAGCAGCTTGGGTGGAGGGGTGAACACTGAAGCTTTCTTT
CDR3aa: CASSLGGGVNTEAFF

j_gene: TRBJ2-1
d_gene: -
abundance: once
v_gene: TRBV2
CDR3nt: TGTGCCACCCAGAAACAGGAAGTCTACGAGCAGTTCTTC
CDR3aa: CATQKQEVYEQFF

j_gene: TRBJ2-4
d_gene: TRBD2
abundance: few
v_gene: TRBV6-5
CDR3nt: TGTGCCAGCAGTTACTCGGCACTAGCGGGAGAGACCAAAAACATTCAGTACTTC
CDR3aa: CASSYSALAGETKNIQYF

j_gene: TRBJ2-1
d_gene: -
abundance: few
v_gene: TRBV15
CDR3nt: TGTGCCACCAGCAGAGATAGCGGCATTTACAATGAGCAGTTCTTC
CDR3aa: CATSRDSGIYNEQFF

j_gene: TRBJ2-7
d_gene: TRBD1
abundance: -
v_gene: TRBV18
CDR3nt: TGTGCCAGCTCACCACAATCAGGGGGATACGAGCAGTACTTC
CDR3aa: CASSPQSGGYEQYF

j_gene: TRBJ1-5
d_gene: -
abundance: -
v_gene: TRBV12-5
CDR3nt: TGTGCTAGTGGTTTAGGCTTGGGGAATTTTAGCAATCAGCCCCAGCATTTT
CDR3aa: CASGLGLGNFSNQPQHF

j_gene: TRBJ1-5
d_gene: TRBD1
abundance: -
v_gene: TRBV2
CDR3nt: TGTGCCAGCGGGACAGGGGGCATCAATCAGCCCCAGCATTTT
CDR3aa: CASGTGGINQPQHF

j_gene: TRBJ2-6
d_gene: -
abundance: -
v_gene: TRBV5-6
CDR3nt: TGTGCCAGCAGCTTGGCTGGGGTTGGGGCCAACGTCCTGACTTTC
CDR3aa: CASSLAGVGANVLTF

j_gene: TRBJ2-5
d_gene: TRBD2
abundance: -
v_gene: TRBV20-1
CDR3nt: TGCAGTGCGTTCCGATCCGGGACTAGAGGCGAGACCCAGTACTTC
CDR3aa: CSAFRSGTRGETQYF

j_gene: TRBJ2-7
d_gene: TRBD2
abundance: -
v_gene: TRBV6-5
CDR3nt: TGTGCCAGCAGTTCAAGTACAGCGGGAGGGCCCTCGGTGAATGAGCAGTACTTC
CDR3aa: CASSSSTAGGPSVNEQYF

j_gene: TRBJ1-5
d_gene: -
abundance: few
v_gene: TRBV5-1
CDR3nt: TGCGCCAGCAGCTTGGGCCCTACCGGGAGCAATCAGCCCCAGCATTTT
CDR3aa: CASSLGPTGSNQPQHF

j_gene: TRBJ2-5
d_gene: TRBD2
abundance: once
v_gene: TRBV5-6
CDR3nt: TGTGCCAGCAGCTTGATGGGACTAGCGGGGGGCCGAGAGACCCAGTACTTC
CDR3aa: CASSLMGLAGGRETQYF

j_gene: TRBJ2-5
d_gene: TRBD2
abundance: -
v_gene: TRBV4-1
CDR3nt: TGCGCCAGCAGCCAAGAAGGGGGCGGGAGGGCTATAAGGAACAATGAGCAGTACTTC
CDR3aa: CASSQEGGGRAIRNNEQYF

j_gene: TRBJ2-7
d_gene: TRBD1
abundance: few
v_gene: TRBV15
CDR3nt: TGTGCCACCAGCAGTCCCTCCCCCGGGACAGCCTACGAGCAGTACTTC
CDR3aa: CATSSPSPGTAYEQYF

j_gene: TRBJ1-4
d_gene: -
abundance: -
v_gene: TRBV20-1
CDR3nt: TGCAGTGCTAGTGGCAGCTCAACTAATGAAAAACTGTTTTTT
CDR3aa: CSASGSSTNEKLFF

j_gene: TRBJ2-3
d_gene: -
abundance: -
v_gene: TRBV19
CDR3nt: TGTGCCAGTAGTATAAACTGGTATTACGGAGCGGGTATCACAGATACGCAGTATTTT
CDR3aa: CASSINWYYGAGITDTQYF

j_gene: TRBJ1-5
d_gene: -
abundance: -
v_gene: TRBV25-1
CDR3nt: TGTGCCAGCAGTGAAATCAGTTCCAATCAGCCCCAGCATTTT
CDR3aa: CASSEISSNQPQHF

j_gene: TRBJ1-6
d_gene: TRBD1
abundance: few
v_gene: TRBV25-1
CDR3nt: TGTGCCAGCAGTGAACACTCGGGACAGGGTAATTCACCCCTCCACTTT
CDR3aa: CASSEHSGQGNSPLHF

j_gene: TRBJ2-7
d_gene: TRBD2
abundance: many
v_gene: TRBV29-1
CDR3nt: TGCAGCGTTACTAGGACTAGCGGGGACTCCTACGAGCAGTACTTC
CDR3aa: CSVTRTSGDSYEQYF

j_gene: TRBJ1-1
d_gene: -
abundance: few
v_gene: TRBV11-2
CDR3nt: TGTGCCAGCAGCCCAGGGCGGTGGACGGCAAACACTGAAGCTTTCTTT
CDR3aa: CASSPGRWTANTEAFF

j_gene: TRBJ2-1
d_gene: TRBD2
abundance: -
v_gene: TRBV6-5
CDR3nt: TGTGCCACCCACGGAGCGGGAGTATTCAATGAGCAGTTCTTC
CDR3aa: CATHGAGVFNEQFF

j_gene: TRBJ2-2
d_gene: -
abundance: few
v_gene: TRBV9
CDR3nt: TGTGCCAGCAGAAGGGATATAGGCACCGGGGAGCTGTTTTTT
CDR3aa: CASRRDIGTGELFF

j_gene: TRBJ2-3
d_gene: -
abundance: -
v_gene: TRBV20-1
CDR3nt: TGCAGTGCGCCGTGGGAGGATACGCAGTATTTT
CDR3aa: CSAPWEDTQYF

j_gene: TRBJ2-7
d_gene: -
abundance: -
v_gene: TRBV7-8
CDR3nt: TGTGCCAGCATTGCGGGGTCATCTGGAGTGAGATACGAGCAGTACTTC
CDR3aa: CASIAGSSGVRYEQYF

j_gene: TRBJ2-7
d_gene: -
abundance: -
v_gene: TRBV7-6
CDR3nt: TGTGCCAGCAGCTCATCGGGACGGGGCATGACCTACGAGCAGTACTTC
CDR3aa: CASSSSGRGMTYEQYF